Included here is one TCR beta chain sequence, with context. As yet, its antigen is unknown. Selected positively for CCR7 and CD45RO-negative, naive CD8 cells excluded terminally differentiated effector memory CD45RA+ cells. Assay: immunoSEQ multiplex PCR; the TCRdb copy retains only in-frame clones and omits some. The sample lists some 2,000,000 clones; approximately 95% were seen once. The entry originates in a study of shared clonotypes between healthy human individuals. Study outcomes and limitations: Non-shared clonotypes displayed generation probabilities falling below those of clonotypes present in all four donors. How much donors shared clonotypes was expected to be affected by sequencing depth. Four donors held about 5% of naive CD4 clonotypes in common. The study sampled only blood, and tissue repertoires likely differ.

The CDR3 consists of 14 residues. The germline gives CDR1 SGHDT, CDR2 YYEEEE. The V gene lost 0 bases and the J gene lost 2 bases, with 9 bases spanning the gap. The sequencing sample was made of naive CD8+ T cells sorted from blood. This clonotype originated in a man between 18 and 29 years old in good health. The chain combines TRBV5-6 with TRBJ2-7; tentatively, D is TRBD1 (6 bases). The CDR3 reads CASSLDREAYEQYF. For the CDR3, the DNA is TGTGCCAGCAGCTTGGACAGGGAAGCCTACGAGCAGTACTTC.